These T cell receptor beta chains were read from a single sample in a study of T cells in Graves' hyperthyroidism and ophthalmopathy. Each CDR3 protein gets one entry after TCRdb re-called the multiplex PCR reads with MiXCR. The data contain 450,000 to 700,000 distinct CDR3 sequences, around 46% of them seen just once; the ten biggest clones take up approximately 7.5%. Sample: peripheral blood or thyroid tissue (not recorded which). Source of these receptors: a woman aged 18-30 years with Graves' hyperthyroidism. Each CDR3 is given with its conserved first and last residue. The order of the fields is V gene, D gene, clone size, J gene, CDR3 DNA, CDR3 protein. The D gene is left open where the match is weak. Size is stated for part of the rows, as once, few or many counts, or as a class when the clone is expanded.

TRBV2	-	-	TRBJ2-2	TGTGCCAGCACAGATCGGGGAGGAAGGTTGTTTTTT	CASTDRGGRLFF
TRBV4-1	TRBD2	many	TRBJ2-7	TGCGCCAGCAGCCAAGGAGATAGCGGGATATCCTACGAGCAGTACTTC	CASSQGDSGISYEQYF
TRBV5-5	-	-	TRBJ1-5	TGTGCCAGCAGCTCACGGGGGAGGGCCCAGCATTTT	CASSSRGRAQHF
TRBV12-3/TRBV12-4	-	many	TRBJ2-7	TGTGCCAGCAGTTCTGGTGCCGGTACCTACGAGCAGTACTTC	CASSSGAGTYEQYF
TRBV7-2	-	-	TRBJ2-5	TGTGCCAGCAGCATACCCAGGGTTACCCAGTACTTC	CASSIPRVTQYF
TRBV10-2	TRBD1	many	TRBJ2-5	TGCGCCAGCAGTAAACAGGGGTCGTACCAAGAGACCCAGTACTTC	CASSKQGSYQETQYF
TRBV20-1	TRBD1	many	TRBJ2-7	TGCAGTGCTAGAGAGACAGGGGACGGGGAGCAGTACTTC	CSARETGDGEQYF
TRBV7-9	TRBD1	few	TRBJ2-2	TGTGCCAGCAGCCCGGACAGGAAATTCACCGGGGAGCTGTTTTTT	CASSPDRKFTGELFF
TRBV2	TRBD2	few	TRBJ2-2	TGTGCCAGCAGTACCCGACTAGCGGGACGTACCGGGGAGCTGTTTTTT	CASSTRLAGRTGELFF
TRBV2	TRBD1	-	TRBJ2-3	TGTGCCAGCAGGCCGGGGGACAGGGGAAAAGATACGCAGTATTTT	CASRPGDRGKDTQYF
TRBV12-3/TRBV12-4	-	many	TRBJ2-5	TGTGCCAGCAGTTTTCTTCAGGCTCTGGGGACCCAGTACTTC	CASSFLQALGTQYF
TRBV11-1	-	-	TRBJ1-1	TGTGCCCCGCGGGACACTGAAGCTTTCTTT	CAPRDTEAFF
TRBV19	TRBD1	many	TRBJ2-5	TGTGCCAGTAGACAGGGGGCGGAGGAGACCCAGTACTTC	CASRQGAEETQYF
TRBV7-6	-	many	TRBJ1-1	TGTGCCAGCAGCGGAGGGGTGGGTGCTTTCTTT	CASSGGVGAFF